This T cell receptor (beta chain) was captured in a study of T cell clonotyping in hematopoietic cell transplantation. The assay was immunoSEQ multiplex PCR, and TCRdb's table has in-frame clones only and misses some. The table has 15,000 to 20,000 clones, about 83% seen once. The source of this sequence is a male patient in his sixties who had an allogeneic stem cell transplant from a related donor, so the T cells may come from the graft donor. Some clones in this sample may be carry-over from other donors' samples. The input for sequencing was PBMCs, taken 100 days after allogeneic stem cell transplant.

The CDR3 sequence: CASRFAQGLGTEAFF. The CDR3 DNA reads TGTGCCAGCAGATTTGCACAGGGGTTGGGCACTGAAGCTTTCTTT. The chain carries TRBV11-3 and TRBJ1-1; 7 bases align to TRBD1. J gave up 4 bases and V 6 bases, and 11 bases lay outside the gene matches. Germline loops: CDR1 SGHNT, CDR2 YENEEA. The CDR3 is made up of 15 amino acids.